The rows below give T cell receptor beta chains drawn from one sample of a study of blood T cell repertoires in COVID-19. TCRdb keeps only in-frame clones here, not all; method: immunoSEQ multiplex PCR. This sample has tens of thousands of clones; around 82% occur once, and the top ten carry 28%. The sample comprised peripheral blood. The source is a human donor in a cohort sampled during active COVID-19. Each CDR3 is given with its conserved first and last residue. The D gene is left open where the match is weak. Clone size is not always given. Where it is, it says once, few, many or a class for expanded clones.

DNA: TGTGCCAGCAGTTACTTTAGGGCAGGGGGCTTGAGCAATCAGCCCCAGCATTTT
CDR3: CASSYFRAGGLSNQPQHF
size: NA
D: TRBD1
J: TRBJ1-5
V: TRBV6-2/TRBV6-3

DNA: TGCGCCAGCAGTCCACTAGACAGGGGCTATAATTCACCCCTCCACTTT
CDR3: CASSPLDRGYNSPLHF
size: NA
D: TRBD1
J: TRBJ1-6
V: TRBV5-1

DNA: TGTGCCAGCAGTGAAGCGCTGGACAGGACCACAGATACGCAGTATTTT
CDR3: CASSEALDRTTDTQYF
size: NA
D: TRBD1
J: TRBJ2-3
V: TRBV6-1

DNA: TGTGCGTCACAGGGCCCGGCCTCCTACGAGCAGTACTTC
CDR3: CASQGPASYEQYF
size: NA
D: NA
J: TRBJ2-7
V: TRBV3-1/TRBV3-2

DNA: TGTGCCAGCAGCCGTGACAGGGGAAATTCACCCCTCCACTTT
CDR3: CASSRDRGNSPLHF
size: NA
D: TRBD1
J: TRBJ1-6
V: TRBV5-4

DNA: TGCGCCAGCAGCTTGGGGGCAGGGGACTATGGCTACACCTTC
CDR3: CASSLGAGDYGYTF
size: NA
D: NA
J: TRBJ1-2
V: TRBV5-1

DNA: TGTGCCATCAGTGTTTCGGCCTACGAGCAGTACTTC
CDR3: CAISVSAYEQYF
size: NA
D: NA
J: TRBJ2-7
V: TRBV10-3

DNA: TGTGCCAGCAGCTTTGGGCAGGGCCTCGAGACCCAGTACTTC
CDR3: CASSFGQGLETQYF
size: NA
D: NA
J: TRBJ2-5
V: TRBV5-5

DNA: TGTGCCAGCAGCTTTGGGACAGAAAACACCGGGGAGCTGTTTTTT
CDR3: CASSFGTENTGELFF
size: once
D: TRBD1
J: TRBJ2-2
V: TRBV5-5

DNA: TGTGCCAGCAGCCAGCGGGACATGCTTAATGAAAAACTGTTTTTT
CDR3: CASSQRDMLNEKLFF
size: NA
D: NA
J: TRBJ1-4
V: TRBV6-5

DNA: TGTGCCAGTAGTACTTACAGGGGGGATCAGCCCCAGCATTTT
CDR3: CASSTYRGDQPQHF
size: NA
D: TRBD1
J: TRBJ1-5
V: TRBV19

DNA: TGTGCCAGTAGTTGGGGACAGAACACTGAAGCTTTCTTT
CDR3: CASSWGQNTEAFF
size: NA
D: NA
J: TRBJ1-1
V: TRBV19

DNA: TGTGCCAGCAGCCTACAGGGGGACGCCTACAATGAGCAGTTCTTC
CDR3: CASSLQGDAYNEQFF
size: NA
D: TRBD1
J: TRBJ2-1
V: TRBV5-6

DNA: TGCGCCAGCAGCCAAGAATTTAGGACAGTAGAAAAACTGTTTTTT
CDR3: CASSQEFRTVEKLFF
size: NA
D: NA
J: TRBJ1-4
V: TRBV4-1

DNA: TGTGCCAGCAGTTACTCGAACAGGGGAGCGCGTAACACTGAAGCTTTCTTT
CDR3: CASSYSNRGARNTEAFF
size: NA
D: TRBD1
J: TRBJ1-1
V: TRBV6-2/TRBV6-3

DNA: TGTGCCATCAGTGAGGGGCGACAGGGAGTCACCTACGAGCAGTACTTC
CDR3: CAISEGRQGVTYEQYF
size: NA
D: TRBD1
J: TRBJ2-7
V: TRBV10-3

DNA: TGTGCCAGCAGCCGACCTCCGACGACATGGGAGGGAACCCAGTACTTC
CDR3: CASSRPPTTWEGTQYF
size: once
D: TRBD2
J: TRBJ2-5
V: TRBV3-1/TRBV3-2

DNA: TGTGCCAGCAGTTTGGACAGCCCGAGAGCTTTCTTT
CDR3: CASSLDSPRAFF
size: NA
D: NA
J: TRBJ1-1
V: TRBV12-3/TRBV12-4

DNA: TGCGCCAGCAGCCAAGAGGCAAGCCCGGCGGTGAACACTGAAGCTTTCTTT
CDR3: CASSQEASPAVNTEAFF
size: few
D: NA
J: TRBJ1-1
V: TRBV4-1

DNA: TGTGCCAGCAGTATTGGGACTAGCGGGGGGTACGAGCAGTACTTC
CDR3: CASSIGTSGGYEQYF
size: NA
D: TRBD2
J: TRBJ2-7
V: TRBV2

DNA: TGTGCCAGCAGCTTGGGAGGCTTGCCATCCTACGAGCAGTACTTC
CDR3: CASSLGGLPSYEQYF
size: once
D: NA
J: TRBJ2-7
V: TRBV5-6

DNA: TGTGCCAGCAGTGAATTATGGGGGGGAACAGATACGCAGTATTTT
CDR3: CASSELWGGTDTQYF
size: NA
D: TRBD2
J: TRBJ2-3
V: TRBV2

DNA: TGTGCCAGCAGCCCAGGCCAGCGGCTATACAATGAGCAGTTCTTC
CDR3: CASSPGQRLYNEQFF
size: NA
D: NA
J: TRBJ2-1
V: TRBV11-1

DNA: TGTGCCAGCAGTGGGAGGGACCAGCCCCAGCATTTT
CDR3: CASSGRDQPQHF
size: NA
D: NA
J: TRBJ1-5
V: TRBV2

DNA: TGTGCCAGTAGTGGACGACTACCCTACAATGAGCAGTTCTTC
CDR3: CASSGRLPYNEQFF
size: NA
D: NA
J: TRBJ2-1
V: TRBV19

DNA: TGTGCCAGCAGCTTCGGGACAGGGGGCAGGCAGCCCCAGCATTTT
CDR3: CASSFGTGGRQPQHF
size: NA
D: TRBD1
J: TRBJ1-5
V: TRBV5-6

DNA: TGTGCCAGCAGACAGGGGTATAATTCACCCCTCCACTTT
CDR3: CASRQGYNSPLHF
size: few
D: TRBD1
J: TRBJ1-6
V: TRBV28

DNA: TGTGCCAGCAGCGTAGGGACAGCCGGGGAGCTGTTTTTT
CDR3: CASSVGTAGELFF
size: NA
D: NA
J: TRBJ2-2
V: TRBV9

DNA: TGTGCCAGCAGCCAAGCAGGGACAAGCGGGGGAGCCACAGATACGCAGTATTTT
CDR3: CASSQAGTSGGATDTQYF
size: NA
D: TRBD2
J: TRBJ2-3
V: TRBV4-2

DNA: TGTGCCAGCAGCTTCCGAGGGGGCCGGGGAGATACGCAGTATTTT
CDR3: CASSFRGGRGDTQYF
size: once
D: TRBD1
J: TRBJ2-3
V: TRBV7-3

DNA: TGTGCCAGCAGCTCGACAGGGGATAATTCACCCCTCCACTTT
CDR3: CASSSTGDNSPLHF
size: NA
D: TRBD1
J: TRBJ1-6
V: TRBV6-5

DNA: TGTGCCAGCAGCGCCGAGGGGGCTTCCTACGAGCAGTACTTC
CDR3: CASSAEGASYEQYF
size: NA
D: TRBD1
J: TRBJ2-7
V: TRBV7-2

DNA: TGTGCCAGCAGCGGACAGGGGGCTGGGGCTGGAAACACCATATATTTT
CDR3: CASSGQGAGAGNTIYF
size: NA
D: TRBD1
J: TRBJ1-3
V: TRBV7-8

DNA: TGTGCCACCGGGGACAGCATGAACACTGAAGCTTTCTTT
CDR3: CATGDSMNTEAFF
size: once
D: TRBD1
J: TRBJ1-1
V: TRBV24-1

DNA: TGTGCCAGCAGTTCAGGAGCGGGAAACACTGAAGCTTTCTTT
CDR3: CASSSGAGNTEAFF
size: once
D: NA
J: TRBJ1-1
V: TRBV2

DNA: TGTGCCAGCAGCGGAAAGACAGGGCATGGCTACACCTTC
CDR3: CASSGKTGHGYTF
size: NA
D: TRBD1
J: TRBJ1-2
V: TRBV9

DNA: TGTGCCAGCAGGACTCTAGACAGGGTGGGCACTGAAGCTTTCTTT
CDR3: CASRTLDRVGTEAFF
size: NA
D: TRBD1
J: TRBJ1-1
V: TRBV28

DNA: TGTGCCAGCAGCCGGGGGACGGGGGGACCCTACGAGCAGTACTTC
CDR3: CASSRGTGGPYEQYF
size: NA
D: TRBD2
J: TRBJ2-7
V: TRBV5-6

DNA: TGTGCCAGCAGTCCCGACGACAGCGAACGCCTCTACGAGCAGTACTTC
CDR3: CASSPDDSERLYEQYF
size: once
D: NA
J: TRBJ2-7
V: TRBV6-6

DNA: TGCGCCAGCAGCCTCCCCCCGGGACTAGATACAGATACGCAGTATTTT
CDR3: CASSLPPGLDTDTQYF
size: NA
D: TRBD2
J: TRBJ2-3
V: TRBV4-1

DNA: TGCGCCAGCAGCTTGGGATCCAGCGGGGGGGCTAACACCGGGGAGCTGTTTTTT
CDR3: CASSLGSSGGANTGELFF
size: NA
D: TRBD2
J: TRBJ2-2
V: TRBV5-1

DNA: TGTGCCAGCAGCCCAGGGACTAGCGGGGGAATAAGCACAGATACGCAGTATTTT
CDR3: CASSPGTSGGISTDTQYF
size: NA
D: TRBD2
J: TRBJ2-3
V: TRBV3-1/TRBV3-2

DNA: TGTGCCATCGGTACAGGGGGCTGGTATGGCTACACCTTC
CDR3: CAIGTGGWYGYTF
size: once
D: TRBD1
J: TRBJ1-2
V: TRBV10-3

DNA: TGTGCCAGCAGCTTGGAACAGGGCATCTACGAGCAGTACTTC
CDR3: CASSLEQGIYEQYF
size: NA
D: NA
J: TRBJ2-7
V: TRBV5-8

DNA: TGTGCCAGCAGTTCAGATCCGGGACAAGTTATAGGCTACACCTTC
CDR3: CASSSDPGQVIGYTF
size: NA
D: NA
J: TRBJ1-2
V: TRBV6-2/TRBV6-3